The text below deals with one T cell receptor (beta chain). Its antigen specificity is not known. Within one base of it there is no much larger clone, and no base qualities were kept. From the cysteine up to the phenylalanine, the CDR3 has a length of 16 residues. CDR3 DNA is the only sequence kept; it has 48 bases, read in frame from the first base. Trimming at the junction amounts to 1 base on V and 2 bases on J, and the germline ends lie 14 bases apart. The germline V gene sets CDR1 to ENHRY and CDR2 to SYGVKD. The receptor library was made with the immunoSEQ multiplex PCR assay. For most patients, genomic DNA was isolated using the Qiagen DNeasy Blood and Tissue Kit and was shipped frozen to Adaptive Biotechnologies for TCR sequencing. For most patients, genomic DNA was subjected to high-throughput TCR-beta CDR3 sequencing by Adaptive Biotechnologies. The study's own analysis went as follows. Adaptive's ImmunoSEQ software supplied the TCR sequencing data for 18 patients, while MiXCR and VDJtools were used to process a few other patients. CD4 versus CD8 sorting errors were corrected by removing sequences found in both subsets at a frequency ratio below 5:1. Because the origin of CDR3 nucleotide sequences shared between donor and recipient could not be assigned, those sequences were removed. To count as alloreactive, a clone needed at least 2-fold expansion over unstimulated cells and a minimum CFSE-low frequency of 0.002% (template counts) or 0.001% (read counts). Mappable clones were those detected in sequenced pre-transplant spleen, lymph node, or MLR CFSE-low populations of the donor or recipient. The cumulative frequency of alloreactive clones was calculated as a percentage of all sequences, weighted by copy number. TCRdb provides this immuneACCESS table in a form limited to in-frame rearrangements. Some clones are lacking; in checked studies, under half of them reflect an unresolved V gene, and why the rest are absent is not known. V, J and clone size are taken as reported in that table, and D and trimming were inferred from the DNA itself. The sample contains tens of thousands of clones, approximately 93% of them found a single time. 0.53% of the sample rests with the top ten.

This entry is derived from a study of graft-versus-host responses after intestinal transplantation (dated by TCRdb to the early 2020s). With regard to the full study: Recipients received multivisceral, liver-intestinal, or isolated intestinal transplants. To identify alloreactive clones, pre-transplant mixed lymphocyte reaction products were sequenced and then compared with unstimulated pre-transplant donor and recipient T cells. Donor T cell macrochimerism was defined as a peak of at least 4% donor T cells among recipient peripheral blood mononuclear cells. All recipients received anti-thymocyte globulin induction followed by maintenance tacrolimus and steroids for roughly 3 years. The cohort enrolled 20 to 30 intestinal transplant recipients, one of whom was a retransplant, and 3 patients without pretransplant specimens were excluded. Rather than going through the commercial service, samples from three later patients were sequenced in-house on an Illumina MiSeq and processed with MiXCR. Bulk TCR-beta CDR3 sequencing was used to track graft-versus-host and host-versus-graft alloreactive T cell clones in the graft, circulation and bone marrow after intestinal transplantation. General study outcomes and caveats: Early after transplant, peak levels of circulating GvH clones were found to be associated with declines in HvG clones. GvH clones were detected in recipient bone marrow, and some appeared earlier in ileal mucosa or blood, consistent with an intestinal mucosal origin. Conclusions were limited by the relatively low number and heterogeneity of intestinal transplant patients. In the allografts of patients with donor T cell macrochimerism, GvH to HvG T cell clonal ratios were high.

This specimen's time point label, per the study, means: cells obtained before transplantation from donor or recipient. CD3+CD4+ and CD3+CD8+ populations were FACS-sorted from unstimulated pre-transplant donor and recipient cells taken from spleen or lymph nodes. The specimen was unstimulated CD8+ T cells sorted from spleen or lymph node cells, collected before intestinal transplant. The sequence is built from TRBV10-3 and TRBJ1-2; TRBD1 could be the D gene, as 5 bases match. The sequence was collected from a human donor who received an intestinal transplant. The CDR3 region has the sequence CAISELGETANYGYTF. The nucleotide sequence is given as TGTGCCATCAGTGAGTTGGGGGAGACAGCCAACTATGGCTACACCTTC.